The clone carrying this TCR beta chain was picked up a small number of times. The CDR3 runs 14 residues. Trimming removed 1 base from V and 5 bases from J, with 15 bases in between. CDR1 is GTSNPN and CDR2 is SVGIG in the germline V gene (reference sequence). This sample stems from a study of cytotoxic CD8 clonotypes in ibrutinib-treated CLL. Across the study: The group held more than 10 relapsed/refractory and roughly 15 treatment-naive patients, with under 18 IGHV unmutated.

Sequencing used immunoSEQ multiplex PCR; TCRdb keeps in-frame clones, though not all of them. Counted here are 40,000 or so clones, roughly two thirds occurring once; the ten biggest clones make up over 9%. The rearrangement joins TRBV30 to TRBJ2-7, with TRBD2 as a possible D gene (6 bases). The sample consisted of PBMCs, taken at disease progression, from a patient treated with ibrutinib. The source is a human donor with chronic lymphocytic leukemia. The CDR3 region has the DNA TGTGCCTGGAGTGGCGGAAGGGGCGGGGACGAGCAGTACTTC. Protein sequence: CAWSGGRGGDEQYF.